This TCR beta chain was captured in a study of regulatory T cells in long-lasting Graves disease. This clonotype was picked up many times. After removal of 3 bases from V and 8 bases from J, the junction contained 10 bases not matched to a gene. Germline CDR1 is SGHVS and CDR2 is FNYEAQ. The CDR3 sequence is 16 residues long. Libraries of TCR beta came from iRepertoire HTBI primers plus Arm-PCR of CDR3 regions. TCRdb ran MiXCR on the multiplex PCR reads and lists one entry per CDR3 protein. The profile shows roughly 420,000 distinct CDR3 sequences, roughly 15% of them singletons. Time point in this sample: newly diagnosed GD, antithyroid drugs for less than 3 months. The TCR library used RNA extracted from PBMCs. The same sample was also used in a study of T cells in Graves' hyperthyroidism and ophthalmopathy.

This TCR was sampled from a woman aged 18-35 years with Graves disease. The chain uses TRBV7-6 and TRBJ2-7; 13 nucleotides line up with TRBD2. Specimen: peripheral blood mononuclear cells (PBMCs), collected at new diagnosis, from a patient treated with antithyroid drugs. CDR3 in amino acids: CASSFATSGRTHKQYF. CDR3 bases: TGTGCCAGCAGCTTCGCGACTAGCGGGAGGACCCACAAGCAGTACTTC.